A single sample gave rise to the 2 T cell receptor beta chains below, sequenced in a study of T cell responses to AZD1222 COVID-19 vaccine. The table came from immunoSEQ multiplex PCR; TCRdb's copy has only in-frame clones and leaves some out. The sample carries under 85,000 clones, nearly 90% recorded once. Sequencing was performed on peripheral blood, taken on day 0 of AZD1222 vaccination. The receptors come from an adult in good health.

This chain connects TRBV3-1 (or the pseudogene TRBV3-2) to TRBJ1-5; 10 bases are shared with TRBD1. The V and J ends lost 9 bases and 4 bases, in that order; junction bases with no gene match: 6. This CDR3 has 14 amino acids. Germline CDR1 LGHDT, CDR2 YNNKEL (reference sequence). CDR3 nucleotides: TGTGCCAGTGGGACAGGGGAAAAGAATCAGCCCCAGCATTTT. Translation gives CASGTGEKNQPQHF.

The rearrangement uses TRBV6-5 and TRBJ1-5; D is unresolved. Germline CDR1 and CDR2: MNHEY and SVGAGI. There are 15 residues in the CDR3. V was shortened by 7 bases and J by 0 bases, with 13 bases between the two germline ends. CDR3 loop: CASTEGRVSNQPQHF. The DNA of the CDR3 is TGTGCCAGCACCGAGGGTAGGGTTAGCAATCAGCCCCAGCATTTT.